This record concerns one TCR beta chain sequence. Its specificity is unknown. It was with 60 Vbeta and 13 Jbeta primers that the PCR ran. Sequencing was performed with immunoSEQ multiplex PCR; in TCRdb, only in-frame clones are kept and a portion is missing. The sample lists roughly 69,000 clones, more than 75% occurring once. The data were obtained in a study of cytomegalovirus exposure and HLA in healthy donors. Findings and limits, study-wide: Later work showed greater clonal expansion in HLA-associated TCR beta chains than in equally common others. An ancestry cluster, one associated with Asian ancestry, reportedly showed fewer N-insertions than the approximately 670-donor mean in a later analysis. The study labeled 170 or so TCR beta chains cytomegalovirus-associated.

J gave up 5 bases and V 0 bases, and 7 bases lay outside the gene matches. The CDR3 spans 16 residues. Germline V gene data show CDR1 as SNHLY and CDR2 as FYNNEI. The sequence came from a man younger than 30 in good health and CMV-seronegative. Sequenced input: PBMCs. The chain carries TRBV2 and TRBJ2-1, with 7 bases lining up with TRBD2. The CDR3 reads CASSEARDYQNNEQFF. Here the CDR3 DNA reads TGTGCCAGCAGTGAAGCGCGGGACTACCAAAACAATGAGCAGTTCTTC.